This T cell receptor (beta chain) was obtained from a study of cytomegalovirus exposure and HLA in healthy donors. About the study: Genotyping of hundreds of donors showed that approximately 83% belonged to the Caucasian-associated ancestry cluster.

The V end was cut by 1 base, the J end by 2 bases, with 12 bases between. Germline-derived CDR1 and CDR2 are MNHNS and SASEGT. The CDR3 runs 15 residues. Points from the study as a whole: As was reported, the classifier diagnosed cytomegalovirus status with high specificity and sensitivity. The analysis excluded some indistinguishable V segments, including TRBV6-2 and TRBV6-3. The study listed under 200 cytomegalovirus-associated TCR beta chains.

On this clone: Antigen: not known.

A multiplex PCR was run with 60 Vbeta primers and 13 Jbeta primers. The table came from immunoSEQ multiplex PCR; TCRdb's copy has only in-frame clones and leaves some out. The table has about 130,000 clones, around 85% seen once. The rearrangement joins TRBV6-1 to TRBJ2-7, with TRBD2 as a possible D gene (6 bases). The sequencing sample was made of PBMCs. The origin of this receptor is a boy under 18 in good health and CMV-seronegative. The DNA of the CDR3 is TGTGCCAGCAGTGAAGGGGCTAGCGCTACCTACGAGCAGTACTTC. Protein: CASSEGASATYEQYF.